Below are 32 T cell receptor beta chains sequenced from a single sample in a study of T cell repertoires in cytomegalovirus infection (dated by TCRdb to 2018 to 2020). TCRdb shows the sequencer as Illumina HiSeq 1500. TCRdb passed the public sequencing reads through fastp at Q25 and MiXCR, retaining productive beta sequences. Every distinct CDR3 protein forms one entry, paired with its most common genes and DNA. The sample has 300,000 or so distinct CDR3 sequences on record, about 25% of them singletons. The ten biggest clones cover over 11% of the sample. Sequenced sample: PBMCs. Every receptor here comes from a human donor in good health (CMV status not recorded). Some clones in this sample may be carry-over from other donors' samples.

This clonotype has at least ten counts. V is TRBV7-2 and J is TRBJ2-7, with D perhaps TRBD1 (5 bases). CDR3 length: 16 residues. The germline gives CDR1 SGHTA, CDR2 FQGNSA. V lost 0 bases to trimming and J lost 2 bases, with 14 bases between them. CDR3 coding DNA: TGTGCCAGCAGCTTAGCAGCGAGAGACAGACCCTACGAGCAGTACTTC. Encoded protein: CASSLAARDRPYEQYF.

The V call is TRBV20-1, the J call TRBJ2-3; 12 bases fit TRBD2. The V gene's germline CDR1 is DFQATT and CDR2 SNEGSKA (reference sequence). The V and J ends lost 5 bases and 5 bases, in that order; junction bases with no gene match: 11. This CDR3 spans 16 amino acids. The CDR3 DNA is TGCAGTGCTGATAGAAGACTAGCGGGAGAGCAAGATACGCAGTATTTT. The encoded protein is CSADRRLAGEQDTQYF.

Many counts were recorded for this clonotype. The chain links TRBV7-2 to TRBJ1-4; the D gene is possibly TRBD1 (6 bases). Per the germline V gene, CDR1 is SGHTA and CDR2 is FQGNSA. The V end was cut by 5 bases, the J end by 7 bases, with 14 bases between. This CDR3 is 14 amino acids long. CDR3 sequence reads: CASSPLGGLEKLFF. CDR3 sequence (DNA): TGTGCCAGCAGCCCCCTGGGGGGCCTTGAAAAACTGTTTTTT.

This clonotype was observed at least ten times. The rearrangement uses TRBV11-3 and TRBJ1-4; perhaps TRBD1 as D (5 bases). Germline V CDR1 and CDR2: SGHNT, YENEEA. The CDR3 spans 12 residues. V lost 10 bases, J lost 5 bases, and 11 bases lay in between. Here the CDR3 DNA reads TGTGCCACCGGCAGGGTGAATGAAAAACTGTTTTTT. It specifies CATGRVNEKLFF.

This chain uses TRBV29-1 with TRBJ1-1; D unresolved. V was shortened by 7 bases and J by 2 bases, with 11 bases between the two germline ends. Germline CDR1 reads SQVTM; CDR2 reads ANQGSEA. The CDR3 extends over 12 amino acids. The CDR3 loop is CSGRLDNTEAFF. CDR3 DNA sequence: TGCAGCGGTAGGCTAGATAACACTGAAGCTTTCTTT.

The chain carries TRBV11-2 and TRBJ2-3; 10 nucleotides line up with TRBD2. Per germline, CDR1 SGHAT and CDR2 FQNNGV. V lost 5 bases, J lost 3 bases, and 11 bases stayed unmatched. The CDR3 spans 17 residues. The CDR3 reads CASSRRRLAGVTDTQYF. The CDR3 coding sequence is TGTGCCAGCAGCCGGAGGCGGCTAGCGGGGGTAACAGATACGCAGTATTTT. The whole variable domain, filled in from reference TRBV11-2 and TRBJ2-3, reads EAGVAQSPRYKIIEKRQSVAFWCNPISGHATLYWYQQILGQGPKLLIQFQNNGVVDDSQLPKDRFSAERLKGVDSTLKIQPAKLEDSAVYLCASSRRRLAGVTDTQYFGPGTRLTVL.

This clonotype has more than one count but fewer than ten. The chain uses TRBV19 and TRBJ2-1; TRBD2 matches at 11 bases. This CDR3 region has 15 residues. V lost 6 bases to trimming and J lost 10 bases; unmatched junction nucleotides: 11. From germline, CDR1 is LNHDA and CDR2 SQIVND (reference sequence). The CDR3 protein is CASSPIAGGRREQFF. CDR3 coding DNA: TGTGCCAGTAGCCCCATAGCGGGGGGGCGGAGAGAGCAGTTCTTC.

This clonotype was observed a handful of times. V gene TRBV6-4 combines with J gene TRBJ2-3; TRBD1 might be the D (6 bases). The V and J ends lost 3 bases and 2 bases respectively, with 12 bases between them. The germline V gene has CDR1 MRHNA and CDR2 SNTAGT. This CDR3 is built from 15 residues. CDR3 sequence: CASSEQGMDTDTQYF. The CDR3 coding sequence is TGTGCCAGCAGTGAGCAGGGGATGGACACAGATACGCAGTATTTT.

This sequence joins TRBV29-1 and TRBJ1-1; the D is unclear. The CDR3 has 11 residues. CDR1 is SQVTM, CDR2 ANQGSEA, per germline. V lost 5 bases to trimming and J lost 3 bases, with 7 bases between them. CDR3 sequence reads: CSVRSYTEAFF. In nucleotides, the CDR3 is TGCAGCGTTAGGTCCTACACTGAAGCTTTCTTT.

This clonotype was counted only a few times. The chain is built from TRBV6-2 or TRBV6-3 and TRBJ2-1; possibly TRBD2 for D (6 bases). CDR3 length equals 16 residues. In germline, CDR1 is MNHEY, CDR2 SVGEGT. V shed 5 bases and J shed 8 bases, with 22 bases lying between them. The CDR3 DNA follows: TGTGCCAGCAGTAGGGCGCTGGGAATAGCGGCTGATGAGCAGTTCTTC. Translated: CASSRALGIAADEQFF.

This clonotype was picked up many times. The CDR3 region has the DNA TGTGCCAGCAGCCCCGGCGGAAGATTTCAGGGCACCAAAAACATTCAGTACTTC. The encoded protein is CASSPGGRFQGTKNIQYF. The chain has TRBV7-2 and TRBJ2-4, with D possibly TRBD1 on 5 matching bases. V was shortened by 5 bases and J by 2 bases, with 22 bases between the two germline ends. This CDR3 contains 18 residues. Germline V gene data show CDR1 as SGHTA and CDR2 as FQGNSA. Full variable domain (rest looked up from reference TRBV7-2 and TRBJ2-4): GAGVSQSPSNKVTEKGKDVELRCDPISGHTALYWYRQSLGQGLEFLIYFQGNSAPDKSGLPSDRFSAERTGGSVSTLTIQRTQQEDSAVYLCASSPGGRFQGTKNIQYFGAGTRLSVL.

This chain uses TRBV20-1 with TRBJ1-1, with TRBD1 matching over 7 bases. J gave up 1 base and V 0 bases, and 5 bases lay outside the gene matches. The CDR3 sequence is 15 residues long. The germline CDR1 and CDR2 sequences are DFQATT and SNEGSKA (reference sequence). The CDR3 DNA reads as TGCAGTGCTAGAGATATAAGGACAGGGAACACTGAAGCTTTCTTT. Protein product: CSARDIRTGNTEAFF.

This clonotype was found many times. The rearrangement links TRBV12-3 or TRBV12-4 to TRBJ2-7; 7 positions match TRBD2. The trim removed 5 bases at V and 0 bases at J, leaving 4 bases unmatched. This CDR3 has 14 residues. CDR3 DNA: TGTGCCAGCAGTCCCTGGGGGGGCTCCTACGAGCAGTACTTC. It encodes CASSPWGGSYEQYF.

This clonotype was seen many times. This chain joins TRBV7-2 and TRBJ2-6; the match to TRBD2 covers 7 bases. Trimming removed 3 bases from V and 0 bases from J; junction bases left unmatched: 5. The CDR3 has 17 residues. Per germline, CDR1 SGHTA and CDR2 FQGNSA. CDR3: CASSLGGRVSGANVLTF. The DNA of the CDR3 is TGTGCCAGCAGCTTGGGGGGGAGAGTCTCTGGGGCCAACGTCCTGACTTTC.

The V gene is TRBV19, the J gene TRBJ2-1; 7 bases fit TRBD2. The trim removed 2 bases at V and 1 base at J, leaving 5 bases unmatched. CDR3 length equals 16 residues. Germline loops: CDR1 LNHDA, CDR2 SQIVND (reference sequence). CDR3 amino acids: CASSIRSGGSYNEQFF. The CDR3 coding sequence is TGTGCCAGTAGTATAAGGTCCGGGGGGTCCTACAATGAGCAGTTCTTC. The variable domain in full, completed from reference TRBV19 and TRBJ2-1, reads DGGITQSPKYLFRKEGQNVTLSCEQNLNHDAMYWYRQDPGQGLRLIYYSQIVNDFQKGDIAEGYSVSREKKESFPLTVTSAQKNPTAFYLCASSIRSGGSYNEQFFGPGTRLTVL.

J is TRBJ2-3 and V is TRBV20-1, with 14 nucleotides matching TRBD2. CDR1 DFQATT and CDR2 SNEGSKA come from the germline V gene (reference sequence). Trimming at V came to 6 bases and at J to 5 bases, leaving 7 bases not matched to a gene. This CDR3 contains 15 residues. The CDR3 loop is CSARLAGGLGDTQYF. CDR3 DNA sequence: TGCAGTGCAAGACTAGCGGGAGGGCTGGGAGATACGCAGTATTTT.

V and J are TRBV12-3 or TRBV12-4 and TRBJ2-4; D is perhaps TRBD1 or TRBD2 (6 bases each). The V and J ends lost 6 bases and 1 base respectively, with 16 bases between them. This CDR3 is built from 16 residues. The DNA of the CDR3 is TGTGCCAGCAGCCCAGGGGTTCGGGAGGCCAAAAACATTCAGTACTTC. It is translated as CASSPGVREAKNIQYF.

In its sample, this clonotype was seen many times. CDR3 in DNA: TGTGCCAGCAGTTCCCTGGGAAACGGAGAGACCCAGTACTTC. Translated: CASSSLGNGETQYF. The chain is built from TRBV28 and TRBJ2-5; D not certain. Germline V gene lookup returns CDR1 MDHEN and CDR2 SYDVKM. The CDR3 runs 14 residues. V shed 4 bases and J shed 4 bases, with 13 bases lying between them.

This clonotype was seen many times. The chain has TRBV7-2 and TRBJ2-7; TRBD1 or TRBD2 may be the D gene (5 bases each). Germline V gives CDR1 SGHTA, CDR2 FQGNSA. The CDR3 extends over 14 amino acids. V gave up 1 base and J gave up 6 bases, with 13 bases separating them. The CDR3 sequence is CASSLGDGAGEQYF. As DNA, the CDR3 is TGTGCCAGCAGCTTAGGCGACGGGGCTGGCGAGCAGTACTTC.

Ten or more counts support this clonotype. This rearrangement joins TRBV7-2 to TRBJ1-2; D might be TRBD1 (5 bases). V lost 2 bases and J lost 4, with 11 bases in between. The CDR3 covers 14 residues. The germline gives CDR1 SGHTA, CDR2 FQGNSA. The CDR3 DNA reads as TGTGCCAGCAGCTTACCAGGGCAATCCTATGGCTACACCTTC. Amino acid sequence: CASSLPGQSYGYTF. The full variable domain, in which reference TRBV7-2 and TRBJ1-2 provide the parts outside the CDR3, is GAGVSQSPSNKVTEKGKDVELRCDPISGHTALYWYRQSLGQGLEFLIYFQGNSAPDKSGLPSDRFSAERTGGSVSTLTIQRTQQEDSAVYLCASSLPGQSYGYTFGSGTRLTVV.

The chain carries TRBV11-3 and TRBJ2-1; perhaps TRBD1 as D (5 bases). Trimming removed 5 bases at V and 1 base at J, with 12 bases between. The CDR3 totals 15 residues. Germline-derived CDR1 and CDR2 are SGHNT and YENEEA. CDR3 sequence reads: CASSPSGLSYNEQFF. CDR3 bases: TGTGCCAGCAGCCCTTCAGGGTTATCCTACAATGAGCAGTTCTTC.

Ten or more counts support this clonotype. The chain recombines TRBV7-2 with TRBJ2-7; 10 nucleotides align to TRBD2. Germline CDR1 and CDR2: SGHTA and FQGNSA. V trimming: 5 bases; J trimming: 3 bases; junction bases outside the gene matches: 7. The CDR3 runs to 15 residues. For the CDR3, the DNA is TGTGCCAGCAGCATCACAGCGGGAGGGATCTACGAGCAGTACTTC. Encoded protein: CASSITAGGIYEQYF.

This clonotype was observed a few times. This chain links TRBV7-9 with TRBJ1-1, with a tentative D call TRBD1 (5 bases). Per the germline V gene, CDR1 is SEHNR and CDR2 is FQNEAQ (reference sequence). This CDR3 is built from 12 residues. V was clipped by 5 bases and J by 7 bases, with 11 bases between them. CDR3 residues: CASSTWDHEAFF. The CDR3, as DNA: TGTGCCAGCAGCACCTGGGACCATGAAGCTTTCTTT.

In this sample, this clonotype turned up a few times. The V call is TRBV7-2, the J call TRBJ1-3; maybe TRBD1 (5 bases). Trimming shortened V by 5 bases and J by 4 bases, and 12 bases separated the two germline ends. The CDR3 sequence is 14 residues long. CDR1 is SGHTA, CDR2 FQGNSA, per germline. The CDR3 DNA reads as TGTGCCAGCAGCCCGGGACCTTGGGGAAACACCATATATTTT. As protein: CASSPGPWGNTIYF.

This chain joins TRBV28 and TRBJ2-1; D gene uncertain. CDR1 and CDR2 from the germline V gene are MDHEN and SYDVKM. Trimming stripped 2 bases from V and 6 bases from J, with 11 bases between. This CDR3 comprises 14 residues. CDR3 in DNA: TGTGCCAGCAGTTTAAGACACCCTGGCAATGAGCAGTTCTTC. Its protein is CASSLRHPGNEQFF.

The chain couples TRBV20-1 to TRBJ2-7; the match to TRBD1 covers 10 bases. Germline V gene sequence: CDR1 DFQATT, CDR2 SNEGSKA (reference sequence). V dropped 1 base and J dropped 5; count of bases not matched to a gene: 8. There are 15 residues in the CDR3. The CDR3 sequence is CSARADRGRPHEQYF. CDR3 bases: TGCAGTGCTAGAGCCGACAGGGGGCGCCCCCACGAGCAGTACTTC.

The chain joins TRBV20-1 to TRBJ1-5; a possible D gene is TRBD1 (5 bases). Germline CDR1 reads DFQATT; CDR2 reads SNEGSKA (reference sequence). The CDR3 consists of 14 residues. The V and J ends lost 5 bases and 3 bases respectively, with 14 bases between them. The CDR3 protein is CSAGGTANNQPQHF. The CDR3 nucleotides are TGCAGTGCTGGAGGGACGGCGAACAATCAGCCCCAGCATTTT.

This clonotype was seen at least ten times. This chain links TRBV7-2 with TRBJ2-7, with unresolved D. Trimming cost V 1 base and J 3 bases, with 4 bases left between them. Germline-derived CDR1 and CDR2 are SGHTA and FQGNSA. The CDR3 sequence is 12 residues long. CDR3 DNA sequence: TGTGCCAGCAGCTTAGAACGCTACGAGCAGTACTTC. It codes for CASSLERYEQYF. The full variable domain, with the rest looked up from reference TRBV7-2 and TRBJ2-7, is GAGVSQSPSNKVTEKGKDVELRCDPISGHTALYWYRQSLGQGLEFLIYFQGNSAPDKSGLPSDRFSAERTGGSVSTLTIQRTQQEDSAVYLCASSLERYEQYFGPGTRLTVT.

This clonotype was seen only a few times. CDR3 sequence (DNA): TGCGCCAGCAGCCTCGGGATGCGGGGTGAAAAACTGTTTTTT. Translating gives CASSLGMRGEKLFF. The chain links TRBV4-1 to TRBJ1-4; D remains unclear. This CDR3 has 14 residues. Germline V CDR1 and CDR2: MGHRA, YSYEKL. Deletions cut 4 bases from V and 7 bases from J, with 13 bases between.

The table lists this clonotype with a few counts. The V gene is TRBV5-4, the J gene TRBJ2-1; possibly TRBD1 for D (6 bases). Trimming stripped 5 bases from V and 0 bases from J, with 15 bases between. The germline V gene has CDR1 SGHNT and CDR2 YYREEE (reference sequence). This CDR3 has 16 amino acids. The CDR3 here is CASRTGQLSSYNEQFF. The CDR3 nucleotides are TGTGCCAGCAGGACTGGACAGCTGAGCTCCTACAATGAGCAGTTCTTC.

The genes are TRBV7-8 and TRBJ1-2; no definite D call. The V gene lost 3 bases and the J gene lost 7 bases, with 12 bases spanning the gap. Germline assignment: CDR1 SGHVS and CDR2 FQNEAQ. The length of the CDR3 is 13 residues. The DNA of the CDR3 is TGTGCCAGCAGCTTCGTCGGAGGAGGTGGCTACACCTTC. It encodes CASSFVGGGGYTF.

This clonotype showed up just a few times. The chain recombines TRBV29-1 with TRBJ2-2, with 7 bases matching TRBD2. This CDR3 is 14 amino acids long. The germline gives CDR1 SQVTM, CDR2 ANQGSEA. V was pared by 6 bases and J by 5 bases, with 9 bases of the junction left unmatched. CDR3 in amino acids: CSVPGLGRTGELFF. In nucleotides, the CDR3 is TGCAGCGTCCCCGGACTAGGAAGAACCGGGGAGCTGTTTTTT.